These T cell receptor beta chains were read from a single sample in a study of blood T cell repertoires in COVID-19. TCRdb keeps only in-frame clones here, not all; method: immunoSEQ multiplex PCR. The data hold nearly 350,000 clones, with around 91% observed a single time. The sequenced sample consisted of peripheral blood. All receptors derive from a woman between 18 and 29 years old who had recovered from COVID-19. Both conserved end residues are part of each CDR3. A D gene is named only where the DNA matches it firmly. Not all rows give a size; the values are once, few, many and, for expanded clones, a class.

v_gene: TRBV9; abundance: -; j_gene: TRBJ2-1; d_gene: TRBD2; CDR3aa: CASSVVGAGVVNEQFF; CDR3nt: TGTGCCAGCAGCGTAGTAGGAGCGGGAGTTGTCAATGAGCAGTTCTTC
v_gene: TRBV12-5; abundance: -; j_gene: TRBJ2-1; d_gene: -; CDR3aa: CASGLPRSGNEQFF; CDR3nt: TGTGCTAGTGGTTTGCCCCGATCAGGCAATGAGCAGTTCTTC
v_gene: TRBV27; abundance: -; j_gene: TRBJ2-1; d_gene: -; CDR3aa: CASRGGSHSYNEQFF; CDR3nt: TGTGCCAGCAGAGGTGGGAGCCACTCCTACAATGAGCAGTTCTTC
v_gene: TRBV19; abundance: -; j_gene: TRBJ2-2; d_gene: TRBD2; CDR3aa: CASKASGDTGELFF; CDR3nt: TGTGCCAGTAAGGCTAGCGGAGACACCGGGGAGCTGTTTTTT
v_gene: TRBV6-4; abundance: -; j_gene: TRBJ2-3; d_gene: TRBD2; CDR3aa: CASSEVLAGGSDTQYF; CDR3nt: TGTGCCAGCAGTGAAGTACTAGCGGGAGGTTCAGATACGCAGTATTTT
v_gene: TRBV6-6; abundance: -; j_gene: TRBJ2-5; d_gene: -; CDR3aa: CASSPFGQTNQETQYF; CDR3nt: TGTGCCAGCAGTCCATTTGGACAGACCAACCAAGAGACCCAGTACTTC
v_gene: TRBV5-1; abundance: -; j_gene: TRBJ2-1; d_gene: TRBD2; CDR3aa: CASSLGAAGDRNEQFF; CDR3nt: TGCGCCAGCAGCCTCGGAGCAGCGGGAGATCGCAATGAGCAGTTCTTC
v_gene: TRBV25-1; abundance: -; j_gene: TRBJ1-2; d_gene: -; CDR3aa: CASSASLSNYGYTF; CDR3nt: TGTGCCAGCAGTGCGTCGTTGTCTAACTATGGCTACACCTTC
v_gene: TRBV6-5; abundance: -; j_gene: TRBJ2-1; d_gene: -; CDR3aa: CASSYSSSDEQFF; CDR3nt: TGTGCCAGCAGTTACTCGTCTAGCGATGAGCAGTTCTTC
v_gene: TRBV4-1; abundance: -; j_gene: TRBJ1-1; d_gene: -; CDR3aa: CASSSTGLSNTEAFF; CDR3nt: TGCGCCAGCAGCTCCACAGGGTTGTCGAACACTGAAGCTTTCTTT
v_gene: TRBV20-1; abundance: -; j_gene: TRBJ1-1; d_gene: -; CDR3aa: CSARVPTGAFF; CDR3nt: TGCAGTGCTAGAGTCCCGACAGGAGCTTTCTTT
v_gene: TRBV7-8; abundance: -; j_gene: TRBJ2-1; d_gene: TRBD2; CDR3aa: CASSLGLAGGNEQFF; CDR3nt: TGTGCCAGCAGCTTAGGACTAGCGGGGGGCAATGAGCAGTTCTTC
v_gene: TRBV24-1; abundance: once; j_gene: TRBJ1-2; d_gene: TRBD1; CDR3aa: CATSDVGQDYGYTF; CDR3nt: TGTGCCACCAGTGATGTGGGACAGGACTATGGCTACACCTTC
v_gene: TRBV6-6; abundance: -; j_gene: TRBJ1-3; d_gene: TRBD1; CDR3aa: CASGTAGNTIYF; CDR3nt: TGTGCCAGCGGGACAGCCGGAAACACCATATATTTT
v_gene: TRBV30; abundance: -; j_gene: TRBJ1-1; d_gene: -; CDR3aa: CARRGSRSAEAFF; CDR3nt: TGTGCCCGGAGGGGGAGTCGGAGCGCTGAAGCTTTCTTT
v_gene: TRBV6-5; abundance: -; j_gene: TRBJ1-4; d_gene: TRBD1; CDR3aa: CASGRTGVQEKLFF; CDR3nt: TGTGCCAGCGGGAGGACAGGGGTACAAGAAAAACTGTTTTTT
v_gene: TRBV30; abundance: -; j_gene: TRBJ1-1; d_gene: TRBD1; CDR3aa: CAWKYGTGNTEAFF; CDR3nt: TGTGCCTGGAAGTACGGGACAGGGAACACTGAAGCTTTCTTT
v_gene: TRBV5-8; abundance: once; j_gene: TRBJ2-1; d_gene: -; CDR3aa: CASSLPVSNEQFF; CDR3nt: TGTGCCAGCAGCTTGCCGGTTTCGAATGAGCAGTTCTTC
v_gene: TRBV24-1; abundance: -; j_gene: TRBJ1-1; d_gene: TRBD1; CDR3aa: CATSDADRGITEAFF; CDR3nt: TGTGCCACCAGTGATGCGGACAGGGGGATCACTGAAGCTTTCTTT
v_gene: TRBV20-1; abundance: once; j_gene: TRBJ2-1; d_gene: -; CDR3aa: CSALQFNEQFF; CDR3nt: TGCAGTGCCCTGCAGTTCAATGAGCAGTTCTTC
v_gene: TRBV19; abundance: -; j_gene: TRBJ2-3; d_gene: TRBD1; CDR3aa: CASSMGTASTSTDTQYF; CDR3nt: TGTGCCAGTAGTATGGGGACAGCCTCGACTAGCACAGATACGCAGTATTTT
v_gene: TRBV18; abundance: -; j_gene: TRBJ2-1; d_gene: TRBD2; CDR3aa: CASSKTSGSFDEQFF; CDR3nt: TGTGCCAGCTCAAAGACTAGCGGGAGCTTTGATGAGCAGTTCTTC
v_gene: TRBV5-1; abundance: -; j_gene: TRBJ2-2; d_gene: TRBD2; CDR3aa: CASSEASGNTGELFF; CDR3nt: TGCGCCAGCAGCGAGGCTAGCGGTAACACCGGGGAGCTGTTTTTT
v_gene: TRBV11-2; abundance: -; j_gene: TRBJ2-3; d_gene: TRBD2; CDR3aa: CASSLGTSGSTDTQYF; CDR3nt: TGTGCCAGCAGCTTAGGGACTAGCGGGAGTACAGATACGCAGTATTTT
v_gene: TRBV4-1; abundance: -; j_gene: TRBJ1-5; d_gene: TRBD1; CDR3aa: CASSQEGQSNQPQHF; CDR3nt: TGCGCCAGCAGCCAGGAGGGACAGAGCAATCAGCCCCAGCATTTT
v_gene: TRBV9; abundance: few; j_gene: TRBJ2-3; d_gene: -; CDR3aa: CASGYRPERAEEDTQYF; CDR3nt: TGTGCCAGCGGGTACCGACCCGAAAGGGCGGAGGAAGATACGCAGTATTTT
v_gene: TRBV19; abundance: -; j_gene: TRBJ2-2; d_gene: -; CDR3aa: CASSESVNREGELFF; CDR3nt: TGTGCCAGTAGCGAGTCTGTCAACAGGGAGGGGGAGCTGTTTTTT
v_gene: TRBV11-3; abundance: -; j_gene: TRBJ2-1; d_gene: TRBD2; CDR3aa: CASSPPRGEWTNEQFF; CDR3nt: TGTGCCAGCAGCCCCCCCCGGGGGGAATGGACGAATGAGCAGTTCTTC
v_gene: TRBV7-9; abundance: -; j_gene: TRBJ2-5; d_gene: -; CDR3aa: CASSLEGGLEETQYF; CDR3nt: TGTGCCAGCAGCTTAGAAGGAGGGTTGGAAGAGACCCAGTACTTC
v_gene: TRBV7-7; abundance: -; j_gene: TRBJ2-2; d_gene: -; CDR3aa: CASSLREGGPYTGELFF; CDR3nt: TGTGCCAGCAGCTTAAGAGAGGGGGGGCCGTACACCGGGGAGCTGTTTTTT
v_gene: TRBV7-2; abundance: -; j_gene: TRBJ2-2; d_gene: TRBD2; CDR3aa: CASSLVGTSGRAAGELFF; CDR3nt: TGTGCCAGCAGCTTAGTGGGGACTAGCGGGAGGGCCGCCGGGGAGCTGTTTTTT
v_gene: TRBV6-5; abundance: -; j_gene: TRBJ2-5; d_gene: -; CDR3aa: CASSYSYSQETQYF; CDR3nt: TGTGCCAGCAGTTACTCCTACTCCCAAGAGACCCAGTACTTC
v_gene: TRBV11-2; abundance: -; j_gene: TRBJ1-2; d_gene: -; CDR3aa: CASSLGSGVDYGYTF; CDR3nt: TGTGCCAGCAGCTTAGGTTCAGGGGTGGACTATGGCTACACCTTC
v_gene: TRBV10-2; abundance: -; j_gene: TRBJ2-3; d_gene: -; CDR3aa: CASSDELAYTDTQYF; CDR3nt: TGCGCCAGCAGTGACGAGCTAGCTTACACAGATACGCAGTATTTT
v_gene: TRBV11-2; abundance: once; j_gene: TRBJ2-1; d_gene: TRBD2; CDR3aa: CASSSTGTSGLGSYNEQFF; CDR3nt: TGTGCCAGCAGCTCTACCGGGACTAGCGGGTTGGGGTCCTACAATGAGCAGTTCTTC